This T cell receptor (beta chain) was captured by sequencing in a study of T cells in Graves' hyperthyroidism and ophthalmopathy. Study information: The initial diagnosis was the point when peripheral blood was collected, ahead of any treatment.

TCR beta CDR3 sequences were amplified from RNA transcripts. Using the HTBI primer set, a first-round RT-PCR was run on the TCR CDR3. MiXCR, run by TCRdb on the multiplex PCR reads, gives a single entry per CDR3 protein. The sample has nearly 750,000 distinct CDR3 sequences, approximately 36% seen once. Study observations and caveats: Ophthalmopathy was distinguished from stable hyperthyroidism by 13 V-J signatures.

CDR1 and CDR2 from the germline V gene are LNHNV and YYDKDF (reference sequence). The CDR3 loop spans 16 amino acids. The trim removed 3 bases at V and 5 bases at J, leaving 10 bases unmatched. A word on this clonotype: Its antigen remains unknown.

Sequenced input: blood. The J gene is TRBJ1-1, the V gene TRBV15, with 9 positions matching TRBD1. This sequence was found in a woman aged 40 to 50 with Graves' hyperthyroidism. The CDR3 loop reads CATSSPRGTGSTEAFF. The CDR3 bases are TGTGCCACCAGCAGCCCCCGGGGGACAGGGTCGACTGAAGCTTTCTTT.